This TCR beta chain was identified in a study of blood T cell repertoires in COVID-19 (TCRdb year 2020). General notes on the study: The collaborator samples originated in the United States, Italy and Spain and spanned the acute and convalescent phases of COVID-19. Where available, HLA class I and class II types were taken from metadata supplied by the sample provider and were not determined by assay-based typing. The repertoires were released in a freely available public database intended as a resource for research on the immune response to SARS-CoV-2. Samples came from the ongoing ImmuneRACE study (first 160 participants) plus 1,254 subjects from 6 global collaborators. Deeply sampled blood TCRbeta repertoires from subjects exposed to, actively infected with, or recovered from COVID-19 were included in the dataset. The sample metadata nearly always contained a de-identified subject ID, COVID-19 status, age in years and sex. The material from the prospective study consisted of cDNA or gDNA derived from T cells, B-cell-depleted T cells, or PBMCs. General findings and caveats noted by the study authors: The amount of clinical and demographic metadata varied by source and participant and was provided uncurated.

Each collaborating institution followed its own protocols to collect whole blood in K2EDTA tubes. For TCRbeta analysis, collaborators shipped samples as frozen whole blood, isolated PBMCs, or DNA extracted from either of those sample types. The immunoSEQ Assay, a bias-controlled multiplex PCR, was used to amplify TCRbeta CDR3 regions from genomic DNA. Concerning the study's data processing: The number of nucleated cells in each sample was estimated from the amplification of reference gene primers within the assay. Sequence reads were collapsed and filtered to measure the absolute abundance of every unique TCRbeta CDR3 rearrangement. Productive Simpson clonality was computed per sample as the square root of Simpson's diversity index over productive rearrangements. Not all clones reach the TCRdb copy of this immuneACCESS table, which keeps in-frame sequences only. Checked studies attribute under half of the gap to unresolved V genes and leave the rest unexplained. Clonal size and the V and J genes are those of that table, whereas D and trimming came from the DNA. Within this sample are roughly 41,000 clones, with roughly 90% of them counted one time only. The ten largest clones represent 20% to 25% of the sample.

The CDR3 has 15 amino acids, counting the end cysteine and phenylalanine. The kept DNA is CDR3 alone, 45 bases in frame from the first base. Trimming leaves V shorter by 3 bases and J shorter by 2 bases, with the junction holding 3 bases beyond the gene matches. According to the germline V gene (reference sequence), CDR1 reads MNHEY and CDR2 reads SMNVEV. About this clone: What antigen it recognizes has not been identified. No base-level quality is on record; no much larger clone is a single base apart.

This clonotype was obtained from a man aged 55-75 years with active or convalescent COVID-19. Material for sequencing was peripheral blood. Recombination connected TRBV27 to TRBJ1-2, with 10 bases matching TRBD1. CDR3 sequence: CASSLSGQGNYGYTF. The DNA sequence reads TGTGCCAGCAGTTTGTCGGGACAGGGGAACTATGGCTACACCTTC.